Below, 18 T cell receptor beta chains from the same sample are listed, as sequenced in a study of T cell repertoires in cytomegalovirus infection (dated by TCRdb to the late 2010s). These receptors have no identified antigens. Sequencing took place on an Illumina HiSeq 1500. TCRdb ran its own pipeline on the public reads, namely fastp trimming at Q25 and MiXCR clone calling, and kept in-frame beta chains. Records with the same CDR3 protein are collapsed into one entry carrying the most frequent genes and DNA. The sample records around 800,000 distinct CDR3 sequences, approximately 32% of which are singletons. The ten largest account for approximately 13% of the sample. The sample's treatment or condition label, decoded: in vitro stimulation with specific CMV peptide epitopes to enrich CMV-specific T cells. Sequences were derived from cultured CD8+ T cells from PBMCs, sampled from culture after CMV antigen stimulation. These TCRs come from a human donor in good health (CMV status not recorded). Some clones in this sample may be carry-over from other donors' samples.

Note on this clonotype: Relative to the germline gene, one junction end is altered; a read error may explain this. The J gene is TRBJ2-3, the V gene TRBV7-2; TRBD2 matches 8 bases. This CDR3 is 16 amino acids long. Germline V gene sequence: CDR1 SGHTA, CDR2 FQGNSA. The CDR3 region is CASNLSGGAPKDTQYF. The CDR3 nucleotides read TGTGCCAGCAACTTGTCGGGGGGGGCCCCAAAAGATACACAGTATTTT.

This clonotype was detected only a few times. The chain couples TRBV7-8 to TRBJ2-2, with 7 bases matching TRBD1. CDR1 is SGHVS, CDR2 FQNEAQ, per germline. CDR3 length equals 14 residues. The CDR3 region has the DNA TGTGCAGGGAGAGGGGGCGATCGGACCGGGGAGCTGTTTTTT. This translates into CAGRGGDRTGELFF. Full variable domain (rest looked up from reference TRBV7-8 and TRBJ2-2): GAGVSQSPRYKVAKRGQDVALRCDPISGHVSLFWYQQALGQGPEFLTYFQNEAQLDKSGLPSDRFFAERPEGSVSTLKIQRTQQEDSAVYLCAGRGGDRTGELFFGEGSRLTVL.

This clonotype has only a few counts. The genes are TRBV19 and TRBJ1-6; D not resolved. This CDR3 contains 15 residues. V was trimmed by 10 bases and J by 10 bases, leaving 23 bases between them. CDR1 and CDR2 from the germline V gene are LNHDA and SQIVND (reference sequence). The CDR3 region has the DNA TGTGCCACCCTTGGGCCCGGCCCTAACGGGTCACCCCTCCACTTT. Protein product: CATLGPGPNGSPLHF.

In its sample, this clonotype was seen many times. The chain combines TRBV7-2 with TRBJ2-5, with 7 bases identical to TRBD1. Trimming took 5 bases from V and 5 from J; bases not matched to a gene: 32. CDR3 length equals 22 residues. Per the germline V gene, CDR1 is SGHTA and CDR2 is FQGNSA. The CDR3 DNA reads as TGTGCCAGCAGCCTCCCGACCAATTTTTTTCCTGAGGTGACAGGGAACTCCGAGACCCAGTACTTC. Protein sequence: CASSLPTNFFPEVTGNSETQYF. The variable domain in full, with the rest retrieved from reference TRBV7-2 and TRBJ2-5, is GAGVSQSPSNKVTEKGKDVELRCDPISGHTALYWYRQSLGQGLEFLIYFQGNSAPDKSGLPSDRFSAERTGGSVSTLTIQRTQQEDSAVYLCASSLPTNFFPEVTGNSETQYFGPGTRLLVL.

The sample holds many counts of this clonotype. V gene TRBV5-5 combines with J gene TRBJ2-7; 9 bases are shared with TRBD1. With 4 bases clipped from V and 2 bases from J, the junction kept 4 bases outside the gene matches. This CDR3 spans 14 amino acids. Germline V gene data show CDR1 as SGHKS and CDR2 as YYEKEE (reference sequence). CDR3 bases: TGTGCCAGCAGCGCAGGACAGGGGCCCTACGAGCAGTACTTC. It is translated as CASSAGQGPYEQYF.

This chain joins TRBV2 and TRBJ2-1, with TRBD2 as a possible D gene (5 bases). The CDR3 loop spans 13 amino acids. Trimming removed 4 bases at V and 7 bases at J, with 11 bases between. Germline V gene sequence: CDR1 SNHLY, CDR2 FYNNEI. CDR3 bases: TGTGCCAGCAGTGCCGGGAAAATTAATGAGCAGTTCTTC. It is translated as CASSAGKINEQFF.

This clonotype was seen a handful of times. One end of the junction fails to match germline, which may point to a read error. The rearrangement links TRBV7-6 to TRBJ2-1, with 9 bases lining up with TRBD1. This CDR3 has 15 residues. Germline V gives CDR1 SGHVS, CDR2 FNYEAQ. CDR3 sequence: CASSHRQGGDNEQFF. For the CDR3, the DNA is TGTGCTAGCAGCCATCGACAGGGGGGGGACAATGAGCAGTTCTTC.

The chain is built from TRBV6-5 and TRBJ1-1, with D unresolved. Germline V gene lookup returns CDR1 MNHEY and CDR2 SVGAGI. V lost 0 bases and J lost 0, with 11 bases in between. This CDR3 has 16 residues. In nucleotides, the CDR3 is TGTGCCAGCAGTTACTCGGCGGGGAACATGAACACTGAAGCTTTCTTT. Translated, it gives CASSYSAGNMNTEAFF.

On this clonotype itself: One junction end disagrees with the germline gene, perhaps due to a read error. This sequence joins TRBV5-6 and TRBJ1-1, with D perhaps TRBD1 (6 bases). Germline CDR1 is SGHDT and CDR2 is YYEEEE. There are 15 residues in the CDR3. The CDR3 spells CASSLDGGANSEAFF. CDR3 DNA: TGTGCCAGCAGCTTGGACGGGGGGGCGAACTCTGAAGCTTTCTTT.

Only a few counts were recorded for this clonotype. CDR3 sequence (DNA): TGTGCCAGCAGTGGTACAAGACAGGGGAATCAGCCCCAGCATTTT. As protein: CASSGTRQGNQPQHF. V usage is TRBV2 and J usage is TRBJ1-5; TRBD1 agrees at 8 bases. Germline CDR1 is SNHLY and CDR2 is FYNNEI. This CDR3 comprises 15 residues. The V gene end was trimmed by 4 bases and the J gene end by 4 bases; junction bases not matched to a gene: 6.

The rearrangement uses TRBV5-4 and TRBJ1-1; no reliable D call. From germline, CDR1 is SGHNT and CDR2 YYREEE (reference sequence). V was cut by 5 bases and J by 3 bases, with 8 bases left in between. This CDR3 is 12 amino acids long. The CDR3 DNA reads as TGTGCCAGCAGAACAAGGGACACTGAAGCTTTCTTT. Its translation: CASRTRDTEAFF.

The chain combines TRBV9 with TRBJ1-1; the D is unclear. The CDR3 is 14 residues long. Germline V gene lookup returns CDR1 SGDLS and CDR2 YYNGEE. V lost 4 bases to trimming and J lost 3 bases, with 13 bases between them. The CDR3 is CASSSSYWDTEAFF. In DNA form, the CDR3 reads TGTGCCAGCAGCTCATCTTACTGGGACACTGAAGCTTTCTTT.

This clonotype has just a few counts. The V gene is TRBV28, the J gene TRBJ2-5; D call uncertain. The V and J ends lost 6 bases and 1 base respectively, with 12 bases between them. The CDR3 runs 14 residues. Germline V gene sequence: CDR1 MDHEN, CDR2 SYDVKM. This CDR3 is CASRQDGLQETQYF. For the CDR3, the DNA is TGTGCCAGCAGGCAGGACGGGCTCCAAGAGACCCAGTACTTC.

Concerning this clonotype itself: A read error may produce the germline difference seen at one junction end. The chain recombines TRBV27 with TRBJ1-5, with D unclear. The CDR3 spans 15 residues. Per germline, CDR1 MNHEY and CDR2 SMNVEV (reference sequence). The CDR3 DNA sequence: TGTGCCAGCAGTTTATCGGCCAGCGGCAATCAGTCCCAGCATTTT. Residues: CASSLSASGNQSQHF.

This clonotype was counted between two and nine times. In nucleotides, the CDR3 is TGTGCCAGCAGCCTGGGACACCATAGCAATCAGCCCCAGCATTTT. Translation gives CASSLGHHSNQPQHF. The V gene is TRBV6-5, the J gene TRBJ1-5; the D gene is possibly TRBD1 (6 bases). The CDR3 is made up of 15 amino acids. V was shortened by 6 bases and J by 0 bases, with 12 bases between the two germline ends. Germline V lookup: CDR1 MNHEY, CDR2 SVGAGI.

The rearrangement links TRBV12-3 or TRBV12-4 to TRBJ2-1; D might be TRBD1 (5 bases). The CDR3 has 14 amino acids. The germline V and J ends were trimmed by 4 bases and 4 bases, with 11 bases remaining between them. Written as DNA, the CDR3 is TGTGCCAGCAGTTCTCCCCGACAGTACAATGAGCAGTTCTTC. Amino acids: CASSSPRQYNEQFF.

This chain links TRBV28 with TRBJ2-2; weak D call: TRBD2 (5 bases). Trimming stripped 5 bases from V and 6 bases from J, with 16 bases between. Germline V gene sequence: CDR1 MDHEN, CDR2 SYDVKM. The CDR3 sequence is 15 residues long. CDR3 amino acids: CASSPGLLDAGELFF. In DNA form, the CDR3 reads TGTGCCAGCAGTCCAGGACTCTTGGACGCCGGGGAGCTGTTTTTT.

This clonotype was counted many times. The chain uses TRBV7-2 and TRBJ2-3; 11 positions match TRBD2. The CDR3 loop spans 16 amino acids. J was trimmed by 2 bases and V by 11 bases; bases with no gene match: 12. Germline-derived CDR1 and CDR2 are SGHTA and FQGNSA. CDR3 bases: TGTGCCGGGCAGTCCACTAGCGGGGGACCCACAGATACGCAGTATTTT. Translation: CAGQSTSGGPTDTQYF.